A single sample is the source of the 25 T cell receptor beta chains below, sequenced in a study of Graves' ophthalmopathy and Graves' hyperthyroidism. RNA transcripts were the template, and TCR beta CDR3 regions were amplified from them. A first-round RT-PCR used HTBI primers, followed by a second-round multiplex PCR. TCRdb reprocessed the multiplex PCR reads with MiXCR, giving one entry per CDR3 protein. Found here are hundreds of thousands of distinct CDR3 sequences, 20% to 25% of them singletons; the top ten hold around 6.9%. Material for sequencing was peripheral blood. All receptors derive from a young woman with stable Graves' hyperthyroidism. Some clones in this sample may be carry-over from other donors' samples.

This clonotype has a count of ten or more. The rearrangement links TRBV13 to TRBJ1-1, with TRBD1 matching over 9 bases. This CDR3 has 17 amino acids. CDR1 and CDR2 from the germline V gene are PRHDT and FYEKMQ (reference sequence). V trimming: 5 bases; J trimming: 0 bases; junction bases outside the gene matches: 10. The CDR3 DNA reads TGTGCCAGCAGCCCGAGTCCCGGGACAGGGATGAACACTGAAGCTTTCTTT. Its protein is CASSPSPGTGMNTEAFF.

A remark on this clonotype: Since the CDR3 does not end with the conserved phenylalanine or tryptophan, this likely comes from a read error. V is TRBV20-1 and J is TRBJ1-2; no clear D gene. V was pared by 3 bases and J by 4 bases, with 15 bases between. This CDR3 contains 14 residues. Germline lookup yields CDR1 DFQATT and CDR2 SNEGSKA (reference sequence). CDR3 coding DNA: TGCAGTGCTAGGTCCTTCGGGCGCGCCTATGGCTACACCTAC. This encodes CSARSFGRAYGYTY.

This clonotype was seen more than once but under ten times. This chain connects TRBV30 to TRBJ1-1; D gene uncertain. Per germline, CDR1 GTSNPN and CDR2 SVGIG (reference sequence). Trimming removed 0 bases at V and 1 base at J, with 9 bases between. The CDR3 loop spans 14 amino acids. CDR3 sequence: CAWSVRPANTEAFF. In DNA, the CDR3 is TGTGCCTGGAGTGTACGGCCAGCGAACACTGAAGCTTTCTTT.

This clonotype was counted at least ten times. The CDR3 spells CASSLARGATGELFF. The CDR3 DNA follows: TGCGCCAGCAGCTTGGCCAGGGGGGCCACCGGGGAGCTGTTTTTT. J is TRBJ2-2 and V is TRBV5-1; TRBD1 is a possible D gene (7 bases). The V and J ends lost 0 bases and 4 bases respectively, with 10 bases between them. CDR3 length equals 15 residues. Germline CDR1 reads SGHRS; CDR2 reads YFSETQ.

V usage is TRBV2 and J usage is TRBJ1-2; unclear D gene. CDR1 SNHLY and CDR2 FYNNEI come from the germline V gene. V was shortened by 1 base and J by 5 bases, with 14 bases between the two germline ends. The CDR3 loop spans 15 amino acids. The CDR3 sequence: CASSEVDGLLYGYTF. The CDR3 bases are TGTGCCAGCAGTGAAGTGGACGGATTACTTTATGGCTACACCTTC.

CDR3 residues: CASKVEGTEFYEQYF. The CDR3 DNA sequence: TGTGCCAGCAAGGTTGAAGGGACAGAGTTTTACGAGCAGTACTTC. This rearrangement joins TRBV27 to TRBJ2-7; the match to TRBD1 covers 7 bases. Germline V gene data show CDR1 as MNHEY and CDR2 as SMNVEV (reference sequence). The junction had 13 bases not matched to a gene; V was cut back by 7 bases and J by 4 bases. There are 15 residues in the CDR3.

This clonotype was detected ten times or more. The J gene is TRBJ2-5, the V gene TRBV28; D remains unclear. CDR3 length: 14 residues. Trimming took 6 bases from V and 2 from J, leaving 13 bases between them. Germline CDR1 reads MDHEN; CDR2 reads SYDVKM. The CDR3 spells CASSSLWGQETQYF. The CDR3 DNA sequence: TGTGCCAGCAGCTCATTGTGGGGTCAAGAGACCCAGTACTTC.

This chain links TRBV19 with TRBJ1-5, with 7 bases that match TRBD1. V lost 1 base and J lost 6; bases outside the gene matches: 9. The V gene's germline CDR1 is LNHDA and CDR2 SQIVND (reference sequence). The CDR3 runs 16 residues. In nucleotides, the CDR3 is TGTGCCAGTAGTATAGGGACTGCAGGGGGGAGTCAGCCCCAGCATTTT. This sequence encodes CASSIGTAGGSQPQHF.

The chain joins TRBV30 to TRBJ1-1; D is possibly TRBD1 (5 bases). The germline V gene encodes CDR1 GTSNPN and CDR2 SVGIG (reference sequence). Trimming removed 3 bases at V and 5 bases at J, with 13 bases between. This CDR3 spans 13 amino acids. CDR3 loop: CAWSYSGKTEAFF. The CDR3 bases are TGTGCCTGGAGCTACTCAGGGAAAACTGAAGCTTTCTTT. The full variable domain, in which reference TRBV30 and TRBJ1-1 provide the parts outside the CDR3, is SQTIHQWPATLVQPVGSPLSLECTVEGTSNPNLYWYRQAAGRGLQLLFYSVGIGQISSEVPQNLSASRPQDRQFILSSKKLLLSDSGFYLCAWSYSGKTEAFFGQGTRLTVV.

CDR3 in DNA: TGTGCCAGCAGTTACGTGGGACAGCAAGAGACCCAGTACTTC. This sequence encodes CASSYVGQQETQYF. This chain links TRBV6-2 or TRBV6-3 with TRBJ2-5; 7 bases are a match to TRBD1. The length of the CDR3 is 14 residues. The V gene end was trimmed by 2 bases and the J gene end by 2 bases; junction bases not matched to a gene: 2. Germline-derived CDR1 and CDR2 are MNHEY and SVGEGT.

This clonotype was seen only a few times. CDR3 in DNA: TGCGCCAGCAGCTTGGCCGTGGGACAGGGCTACGAGCAGTACTTC. Protein product: CASSLAVGQGYEQYF. The chain recombines TRBV5-1 with TRBJ2-7; 9 bases line up with TRBD1. The CDR3 is 15 residues long. J was trimmed by 3 bases and V by 0 bases; bases with no gene match: 4. Germline V gene lookup returns CDR1 SGHRS and CDR2 YFSETQ. Using reference TRBV5-1 and TRBJ2-7 for the parts outside the CDR3, the full variable domain is KAGVTQTPRYLIKTRGQQVTLSCSPISGHRSVSWYQQTPGQGLQFLFEYFSETQRNKGNFPGRFSGRQFSNSRSEMNVSTLELGDSALYLCASSLAVGQGYEQYFGPGTRLTVT.

Regarding this clonotype: Because it lacks the conserved phenylalanine or tryptophan at the end, this CDR3 is likely a read error. The gene calls are TRBV6-2 or TRBV6-3 and TRBJ1-2, with 7 bases that match TRBD1. The trim removed 2 bases at V and 1 base at J, leaving 7 bases unmatched. The CDR3 length is 16 residues. Germline V gene data show CDR1 as MNHEY and CDR2 as SVGEGT. CDR3 sequence (DNA): TGTGCCAGCAGTTACGATGGGACAGAGCTTAACTATGGCTACACCTTG. It translates to CASSYDGTELNYGYTL.

In its sample, this clonotype was seen a few times. The rearrangement uses TRBV6-5 and TRBJ2-7; D may be TRBD2 (6 bases). V lost 6 bases, J lost 0 bases, and 15 bases lay in between. The CDR3 has 15 residues. CDR1 is MNHEY, CDR2 SVGAGI, per germline. Written as DNA, the CDR3 is TGTGCCAGCAGATACCGTGGGGGGAACTCCTACGAGCAGTACTTC. Encoded protein: CASRYRGGNSYEQYF.

This clonotype was counted many times. CDR3 DNA sequence: TGCAGTGCCAGGGGCGGCAATCAGCCCCAGCATTTT. Translating gives CSARGGNQPQHF. This chain links TRBV20-1 with TRBJ1-5, with TRBD1 as a possible D gene (6 bases). CDR1 is DFQATT, CDR2 SNEGSKA, per germline (reference sequence). The CDR3 has 12 residues. The V and J ends lost 6 bases and 2 bases respectively, with 8 bases between them.

This clonotype has at least ten counts. The chain uses TRBV12-3 or TRBV12-4 and TRBJ1-2; D not resolved. V lost 7 bases to trimming and J lost 2 bases, with 11 bases between them. This CDR3 comprises 13 residues. Here the CDR3 reads CASTRHGNYGYTF. CDR3 nucleotides: TGTGCCAGCACCCGACATGGGAACTATGGCTACACCTTC.

This clonotype was seen repeatedly, ten times or more. This chain links TRBV28 with TRBJ1-2; 11 bases are shared with TRBD1. Trimming took 4 bases from V and 8 from J; bases not matched to a gene: 6. The CDR3 is 14 residues long. Per the germline V gene, CDR1 is MDHEN and CDR2 is SYDVKM. The chain's CDR3 is CASSSGTGGRGYTF. CDR3 in DNA: TGTGCCAGCAGTTCCGGGACAGGGGGAAGAGGCTACACCTTC.

This clonotype was observed at least ten times. This chain connects TRBV27 to TRBJ1-1; D is uncertain. The CDR3 runs 14 residues. CDR1 and CDR2 (germline): MNHEY, SMNVEV (reference sequence). Trimming left V 5 bases short and J 2 bases short, with 12 bases between. CDR3 loop: CASSRIGLNTEAFF. The CDR3 nucleotides are TGTGCCAGCAGTCGGATTGGACTAAACACTGAAGCTTTCTTT.

The chain recombines TRBV13 with TRBJ1-3, with D uncertain. This CDR3 has 14 residues. The V end was cut by 5 bases, the J end by 4 bases, with 12 bases between. Germline assignment: CDR1 PRHDT and CDR2 FYEKMQ (reference sequence). This CDR3 is CASSPNFGGNTIYF. In DNA, the CDR3 is TGTGCCAGCAGCCCGAACTTCGGCGGAAACACCATATATTTT.

This clonotype was seen only a few times. The genes are TRBV28 and TRBJ1-1, with 8 bases that match TRBD1. The CDR3 totals 15 residues. With V trimmed by 6 bases and J by 10 bases, 16 bases remained unmatched. Germline values: CDR1 MDHEN, CDR2 SYDVKM. The CDR3, as DNA: TGTGCCAGCAGCCCATACCCGGGCAGGGGGCATCCAGCTTTCTTT. It is translated as CASSPYPGRGHPAFF.

This clonotype came up many times. The chain recombines TRBV20-1 with TRBJ2-7; D ambiguous. The CDR3 is made up of 13 amino acids. With 3 bases removed from V and 1 base from J, the gap between germline ends came to 10 bases. CDR1 is DFQATT and CDR2 is SNEGSKA in the germline V gene (reference sequence). As DNA, the CDR3 is TGCAGTGCTAGTAACGGACCTTCCTACGAGCAGTACTTC. Residues: CSASNGPSYEQYF.

The gene calls are TRBV12-3 or TRBV12-4 and TRBJ1-2; TRBD1 matches at 8 bases. The CDR3 is 14 residues long. V shed 1 base and J 7 bases; nucleotides not matched to a gene: 5. Written as DNA, the CDR3 is TGTGCCAGCAGTTTAGGTCGCGACAGGGGTGGCTACACCTTC. It codes for CASSLGRDRGGYTF.

The chain has TRBV6-5 and TRBJ2-2; D unresolved. This CDR3 is built from 13 residues. V was cut by 4 bases and J by 5 bases, with 8 bases left in between. Germline V CDR1 and CDR2: MNHEY, SVGAGI. CDR3 region: CASSLSPTGELFF. CDR3 bases: TGTGCCAGCAGTTTATCCCCGACCGGGGAGCTGTTTTTT.

This clonotype was counted ten times or more. The chain uses TRBV6-1 and TRBJ2-7; possible D gene TRBD2, 5 bases. The CDR3 runs to 12 residues. Germline CDR1 and CDR2: MNHNS and SASEGT. Trimming removed 3 bases from V and 4 bases from J, with 7 bases in between. Written as DNA, the CDR3 is TGTGCCAGCAGTGAGAGGGTTTACGAGCAGTACTTC. It translates to CASSERVYEQYF.

This clonotype has ten or more counts. The rearrangement links TRBV5-1 to TRBJ1-1; maybe TRBD1 (5 bases). Germline V gene lookup returns CDR1 SGHRS and CDR2 YFSETQ. V was trimmed by 4 bases and J by 5 bases, leaving 18 bases between them. CDR3 length: 15 amino acids. CDR3 residues: CASSRGDGAETEAFF. The CDR3 nucleotides read TGCGCCAGCAGCCGGGGGGACGGGGCGGAGACTGAAGCTTTCTTT. The full variable domain, in which reference TRBV5-1 and TRBJ1-1 provide the parts outside the CDR3, is KAGVTQTPRYLIKTRGQQVTLSCSPISGHRSVSWYQQTPGQGLQFLFEYFSETQRNKGNFPGRFSGRQFSNSRSEMNVSTLELGDSALYLCASSRGDGAETEAFFGQGTRLTVV.

This clonotype was detected many times. The chain has TRBV27 and TRBJ2-4, with no clear D. V was trimmed by 7 bases and J by 6 bases, leaving 7 bases between them. Germline CDR1 MNHEY, CDR2 SMNVEV (reference sequence). The CDR3 length is 11 residues. The CDR3 nucleotides are TGTGCCAGCAAGGATAGAAACATTCAGTACTTC. This codes for CASKDRNIQYF.